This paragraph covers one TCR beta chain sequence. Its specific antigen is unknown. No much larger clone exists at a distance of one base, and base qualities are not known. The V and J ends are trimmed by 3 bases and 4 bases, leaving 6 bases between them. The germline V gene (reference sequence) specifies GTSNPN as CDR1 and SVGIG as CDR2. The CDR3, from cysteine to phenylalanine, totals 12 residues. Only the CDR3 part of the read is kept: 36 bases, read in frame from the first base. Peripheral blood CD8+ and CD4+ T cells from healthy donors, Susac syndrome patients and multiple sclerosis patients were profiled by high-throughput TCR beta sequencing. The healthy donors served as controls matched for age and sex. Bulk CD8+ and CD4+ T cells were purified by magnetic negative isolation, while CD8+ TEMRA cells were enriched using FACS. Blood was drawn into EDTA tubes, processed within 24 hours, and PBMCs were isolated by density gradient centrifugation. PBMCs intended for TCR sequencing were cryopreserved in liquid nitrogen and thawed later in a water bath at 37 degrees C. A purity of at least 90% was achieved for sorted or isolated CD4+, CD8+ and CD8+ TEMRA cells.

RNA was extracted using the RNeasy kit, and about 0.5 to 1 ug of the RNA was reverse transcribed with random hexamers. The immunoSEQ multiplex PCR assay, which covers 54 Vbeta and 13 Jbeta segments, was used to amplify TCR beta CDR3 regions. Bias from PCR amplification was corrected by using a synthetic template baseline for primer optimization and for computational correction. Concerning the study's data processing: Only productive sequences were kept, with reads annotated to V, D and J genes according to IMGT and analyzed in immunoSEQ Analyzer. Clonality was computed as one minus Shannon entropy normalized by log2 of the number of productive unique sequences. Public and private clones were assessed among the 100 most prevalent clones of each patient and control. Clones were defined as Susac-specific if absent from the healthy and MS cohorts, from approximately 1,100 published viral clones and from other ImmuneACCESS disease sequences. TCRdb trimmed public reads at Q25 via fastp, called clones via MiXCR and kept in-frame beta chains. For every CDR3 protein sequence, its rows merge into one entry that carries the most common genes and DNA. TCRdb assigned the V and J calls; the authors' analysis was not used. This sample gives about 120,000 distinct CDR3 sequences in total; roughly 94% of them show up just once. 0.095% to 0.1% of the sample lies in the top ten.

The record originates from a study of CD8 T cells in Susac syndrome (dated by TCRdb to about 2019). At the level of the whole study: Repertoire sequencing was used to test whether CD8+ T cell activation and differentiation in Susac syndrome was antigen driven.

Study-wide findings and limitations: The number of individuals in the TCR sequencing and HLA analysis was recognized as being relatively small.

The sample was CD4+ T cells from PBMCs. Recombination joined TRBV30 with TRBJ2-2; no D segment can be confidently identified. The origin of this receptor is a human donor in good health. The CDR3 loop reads CAWRRFTGELFF. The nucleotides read TGTGCCTGGAGGAGGTTCACCGGGGAGCTGTTTTTT.